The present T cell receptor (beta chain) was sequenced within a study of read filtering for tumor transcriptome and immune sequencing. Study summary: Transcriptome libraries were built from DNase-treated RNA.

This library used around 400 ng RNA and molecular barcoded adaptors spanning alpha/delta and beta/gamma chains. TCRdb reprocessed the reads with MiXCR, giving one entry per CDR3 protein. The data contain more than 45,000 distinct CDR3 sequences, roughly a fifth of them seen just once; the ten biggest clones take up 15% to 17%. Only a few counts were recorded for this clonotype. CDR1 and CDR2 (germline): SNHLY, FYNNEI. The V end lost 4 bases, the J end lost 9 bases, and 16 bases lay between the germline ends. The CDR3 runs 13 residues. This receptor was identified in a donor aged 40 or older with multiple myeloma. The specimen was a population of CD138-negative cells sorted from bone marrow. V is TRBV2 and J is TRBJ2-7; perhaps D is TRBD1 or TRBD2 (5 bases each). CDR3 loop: CASSGDRVGGQYF. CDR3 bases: TGTGCCAGCAGTGGGGACCGCGTCGGTGGGCAGTACTTC.